Each of the 29 T cell receptor beta chains below was sequenced from the same sample in a study of blood T cell repertoires in COVID-19. Some clones are missing from TCRdb's copy, which holds only in-frame ones; the method was immunoSEQ multiplex PCR. The table has 35,000 to 45,000 clones, 88% seen once. Sequenced input: peripheral blood. The source is a human donor in a cohort sampled during active COVID-19.

The sample holds one count of this clone. V gene TRBV19 combines with J gene TRBJ1-2; D gene uncertain. The CDR3 sequence is 14 residues long. The germline V gene encodes CDR1 LNHDA and CDR2 SQIVND (reference sequence). V gave up 4 bases and J gave up 1 base, with 10 bases separating them. This chain's CDR3 is CASSSYTLNYGYTF. The DNA of the CDR3 is TGTGCCAGTAGTAGTTACACCCTTAACTATGGCTACACCTTC.

CDR3 region: CASSRNFDSQETQYF. The CDR3 coding sequence is TGTGCCAGCAGCCGGAATTTTGACAGCCAAGAGACCCAGTACTTC. The chain combines TRBV11-1 with TRBJ2-5; D is perhaps TRBD1 (5 bases). Germline V lookup: CDR1 SGHAT, CDR2 FQDESV (reference sequence). V shed 5 bases and J shed 1 base, with 14 bases lying between them. The CDR3 runs 15 residues.

This sequence joins TRBV2 and TRBJ1-5; D perhaps matches TRBD1 (6 bases). This CDR3 comprises 14 residues. Germline-derived CDR1 and CDR2 are SNHLY and FYNNEI. V shed 6 bases and J shed 4 bases, with 13 bases lying between them. As DNA, the CDR3 is TGTGCCAGCAGGAACAAACAGGGAAATCAGCCCCAGCATTTT. As protein: CASRNKQGNQPQHF.

The V call is TRBV2, the J call TRBJ1-2; D may be TRBD1 (5 bases). Trimming removed 2 bases at V and 4 bases at J, with 8 bases between. This CDR3 region has 13 residues. Germline lookup yields CDR1 SNHLY and CDR2 FYNNEI. The CDR3 spells CASSESGFYGYTF. CDR3 bases: TGTGCCAGCAGTGAATCAGGGTTCTATGGCTACACCTTC.

V is TRBV19 and J is TRBJ2-2; maybe TRBD1 (5 bases). V gave up 3 bases and J gave up 0 bases, with 14 bases separating them. CDR1 is LNHDA, CDR2 SQIVND, per germline (reference sequence). The CDR3 runs to 17 residues. The CDR3 is CASSIPNRGPNTGELFF. As DNA, the CDR3 is TGTGCCAGTAGTATCCCAAATAGGGGCCCGAACACCGGGGAGCTGTTTTTT.

The chain joins TRBV11-2 to TRBJ2-3; 11 positions agree with TRBD2. Trimming took 2 bases from V and 5 from J; bases not matched to a gene: 3. Germline-derived CDR1 and CDR2 are SGHAT and FQNNGV. The CDR3 has 15 residues. The CDR3: CASSLLAGGLDTQYF. The CDR3 coding sequence is TGTGCCAGCAGCTTACTAGCGGGGGGCTTAGATACGCAGTATTTT.

The J gene is TRBJ2-7, the V gene TRBV29-1; TRBD2 matches at 8 bases. J gave up 4 bases and V 2 bases, and 4 bases lay outside the gene matches. This CDR3 spans 13 amino acids. CDR1 and CDR2 from the germline V gene are SQVTM and ANQGSEA. The CDR3 coding sequence is TGCAGCGTTGAAAAGGCGGGGGGATACGAGCAGTACTTC. Translation: CSVEKAGGYEQYF.

The J gene is TRBJ2-7, the V gene TRBV18; 7 nucleotides match TRBD1. V lost 1 base and J lost 3; bases outside the gene matches: 3. The CDR3 has 14 residues. CDR1 and CDR2 (germline): KGHSH, LQKENI. The CDR3 bases are TGTGCCAGCTCACCACGGGACAGAGGCTACGAGCAGTACTTC. Its protein is CASSPRDRGYEQYF.

The chain carries TRBV6-4 and TRBJ2-1; D might be TRBD2 (5 bases). Germline loops: CDR1 MRHNA, CDR2 SNTAGT. V was shortened by 5 bases and J by 0 bases, with 11 bases between the two germline ends. The length of the CDR3 is 15 residues. The CDR3 nucleotides read TGTGCCAGCAGTCGGACTTCCCTCTCCTACAATGAGCAGTTCTTC. As protein: CASSRTSLSYNEQFF.

The chain carries TRBV5-4 and TRBJ2-7; 9 positions match TRBD1. The length of the CDR3 is 13 residues. With V trimmed by 4 bases and J by 4 bases, 3 bases remained unmatched. Germline loops: CDR1 SGHNT, CDR2 YYREEE (reference sequence). The CDR3 region has the DNA TGTGCCAGCAGCCGGGACAGGGAGTACGAGCAGTACTTC. Translating gives CASSRDREYEQYF.

The rearrangement uses TRBV5-6 and TRBJ1-2, with TRBD1 as a possible D gene (5 bases). This CDR3 is 12 amino acids long. V gave up 4 bases and J gave up 8 bases, with 12 bases separating them. The germline gives CDR1 SGHDT, CDR2 YYEEEE. The CDR3 nucleotides are TGTGCCAGCAGCCCCGGGGGGGGAGGCTACACCTTC. It specifies CASSPGGGGYTF.

Comment on this clone: This CDR3 is also generated by other DNA sequences in the sample. This chain connects TRBV5-4 to TRBJ2-1; the match to TRBD1 covers 7 bases. The CDR3 is made up of 15 amino acids. CDR1 is SGHNT, CDR2 YYREEE, per germline (reference sequence). J was trimmed by 1 base and V by 4 bases; bases with no gene match: 5. The CDR3 DNA is TGTGCCAGCAGCCCAAGACAGGGTTCCTACAATGAGCAGTTCTTC. It yields the protein CASSPRQGSYNEQFF.

The rearrangement links TRBV4-1 to TRBJ1-2; tentative D call: TRBD1 (5 bases). V gave up 4 bases and J gave up 0 bases, with 12 bases separating them. CDR1 MGHRA and CDR2 YSYEKL come from the germline V gene. The CDR3 consists of 15 residues. Here the CDR3 DNA reads TGCGCCAGCAGCCGAGAAGACAGAGCTAACTATGGCTACACCTTC. Translation: CASSREDRANYGYTF.

The J gene is TRBJ1-1, the V gene TRBV27, with 8 bases identical to TRBD1. Trimming at V came to 1 base and at J to 0 bases, leaving 7 bases not matched to a gene. The CDR3 length is 17 residues. Germline lookup yields CDR1 MNHEY and CDR2 SMNVEV (reference sequence). The chain's CDR3 is CASSLYAVGQVNTEAFF. The DNA of the CDR3 is TGTGCCAGCAGTTTATATGCCGTGGGACAGGTGAACACTGAAGCTTTCTTT.

The chain combines TRBV19 with TRBJ2-5; a weak D match, TRBD2 (6 bases). Germline V gives CDR1 LNHDA, CDR2 SQIVND (reference sequence). V was cut by 5 bases and J by 4 bases, with 23 bases left in between. The CDR3 totals 17 residues. For the CDR3, the DNA is TGTGCCAGTAGTTTCCGAGGCGGGGCACCGTACAGAGAGACCCAGTACTTC. Translating it yields CASSFRGGAPYRETQYF.

The chain joins TRBV19 to TRBJ2-3; tentatively, D is TRBD2 (6 bases). Germline V CDR1 and CDR2: LNHDA, SQIVND (reference sequence). The CDR3 covers 16 residues. Trimming left V 7 bases short and J 0 bases short, with 17 bases between. CDR3: CASTRQAGGSTDTQYF. Written as DNA, the CDR3 is TGTGCCAGTACCAGGCAGGCCGGGGGTAGCACAGATACGCAGTATTTT.

This clone was seen only once. The genes are TRBV6-5 and TRBJ1-2, with 7 bases lining up with TRBD1. The ends lost 6 bases at V and 3 bases at J; junction bases unmatched: 7. The germline V gene encodes CDR1 MNHEY and CDR2 SVGAGI. This CDR3 is built from 14 residues. The DNA for the CDR3 is TGTGCCAGCAGATATTCCACAGGGGACTATGGCTACACCTTC. It specifies CASRYSTGDYGYTF.

The CDR3 region is CASSLLAGLSTDTQYF. In nucleotides, the CDR3 is TGCGCCAGCAGCTTGTTGGCGGGACTAAGCACAGATACGCAGTATTTT. The chain recombines TRBV5-1 with TRBJ2-3; TRBD2 matches 7 bases. V gave up 1 base and J gave up 0 bases; unmatched junction bases: 5. Looked up from germline, CDR1 is SGHRS and CDR2 is YFSETQ. The CDR3 has 16 amino acids. The full variable domain, in which reference TRBV5-1 and TRBJ2-3 provide the parts outside the CDR3, is KAGVTQTPRYLIKTRGQQVTLSCSPISGHRSVSWYQQTPGQGLQFLFEYFSETQRNKGNFPGRFSGRQFSNSRSEMNVSTLELGDSALYLCASSLLAGLSTDTQYFGPGTRLTVL.

The chain carries TRBV2 and TRBJ2-5; D is perhaps TRBD1 (5 bases). This CDR3 comprises 15 residues. From germline, CDR1 is SNHLY and CDR2 FYNNEI. Trimming stripped 5 bases from V and 2 bases from J, with 15 bases between. CDR3: CASSTGHTPQETQYF. The CDR3 DNA reads TGTGCCAGCAGTACTGGACACACTCCTCAAGAGACCCAGTACTTC.

Only a few counts were recorded for this clone. The chain recombines TRBV7-9 with TRBJ2-5; D may be TRBD2 (7 bases). Germline lookup yields CDR1 SEHNR and CDR2 FQNEAQ (reference sequence). CDR3 size: 14 residues. V was cut by 2 bases and J by 9 bases, with 16 bases left in between. CDR3: CASSLRGDKVAQYF. Written as DNA, the CDR3 is TGTGCCAGCAGCTTACGGGGGGACAAGGTGGCCCAGTACTTC.

The chain joins TRBV28 to TRBJ1-2, with D possibly being TRBD1 (5 bases). V was trimmed by 3 bases and J by 5 bases, leaving 10 bases between them. Germline V CDR1 and CDR2: MDHEN, SYDVKM. The CDR3 has 13 residues. The CDR3 DNA is TGTGCCAGCAGTTTGCGGGGGGGATATGGCTACACCTTC. It specifies CASSLRGGYGYTF.

This clone appeared once. The rearrangement joins TRBV28 to TRBJ2-7, with TRBD1 identical over 9 bases. The CDR3 runs 18 residues. Germline V CDR1 and CDR2: MDHEN, SYDVKM. With V trimmed by 6 bases and J by 5 bases, 20 bases remained unmatched. The CDR3 sequence: CASSRLNWGGTGKNEQYF. DNA for the CDR3: TGTGCCAGCAGCCGACTAAATTGGGGGGGGACAGGGAAAAACGAGCAGTACTTC. Complete variable domain (other parts from reference TRBV28 and TRBJ2-7): DVKVTQSSRYLVKRTGEKVFLECVQDMDHENMFWYRQDPGLGLRLIYFSYDVKMKEKGDIPEGYSVSREKKERFSLILESASTNQTSMYLCASSRLNWGGTGKNEQYFGPGTRLTVT.

This chain joins TRBV20-1 and TRBJ2-1; 9 bases fit TRBD2. V shed 2 bases and J 12 bases; nucleotides not matched to a gene: 2. Germline CDR1 reads DFQATT; CDR2 reads SNEGSKA (reference sequence). CDR3 length: 11 amino acids. CDR3 coding DNA: TGCAGTGCTAGACGAGCGGGGGGGCAGTTCTTC. It is translated as CSARRAGGQFF.

The chain carries TRBV28 and TRBJ1-1; 9 bases align to TRBD1. Germline V gene lookup returns CDR1 MDHEN and CDR2 SYDVKM. V was clipped by 6 bases and J by 1 base; unmatched bases: 3. The CDR3 covers 14 residues. CDR3 amino acids: CASRDRGPNTEAFF. As DNA, the CDR3 is TGTGCCAGCAGGGACAGGGGCCCGAACACTGAAGCTTTCTTT.

The chain uses TRBV19 and TRBJ2-1, with 7 nucleotides matching TRBD1. The CDR3 contains 15 residues. Germline V gene data show CDR1 as LNHDA and CDR2 as SQIVND (reference sequence). J was trimmed by 0 bases and V by 9 bases; bases with no gene match: 8. Here the CDR3 DNA reads TGTGCCAGCAGTCTAGCAGGGGGCTCCTACAATGAGCAGTTCTTC. The encoded protein is CASSLAGGSYNEQFF.

The sample holds one count of this clone. The genes are TRBV2 and TRBJ1-6, with D unresolved. Looked up from germline, CDR1 is SNHLY and CDR2 is FYNNEI. Trimming removed 4 bases at V and 7 bases at J, with 8 bases between. The CDR3 is 13 residues long. This chain's CDR3 is CASSVSVNSPLHF. Here the CDR3 DNA reads TGTGCCAGCAGTGTTTCGGTGAATTCACCCCTCCACTTT.

This clone was counted a single time. This chain uses TRBV11-2 with TRBJ1-2, with D possibly matching TRBD1 (6 bases). V was pared by 1 base and J by 7 bases, with 10 bases between. The length of the CDR3 is 13 residues. Germline CDR1 reads SGHAT; CDR2 reads FQNNGV. The CDR3 protein is CASSLGGGGGYTF. CDR3 nucleotide sequence: TGTGCCAGCAGCTTAGGAGGGGGTGGTGGCTACACCTTC.

This chain connects TRBV2 to TRBJ2-5; TRBD2 is a possible D gene (6 bases). Germline CDR1 and CDR2: SNHLY and FYNNEI. The CDR3 sequence is 15 residues long. The V gene lost 7 bases and the J gene lost 4 bases, with 19 bases spanning the gap. The CDR3 sequence: CASIGVLGRPETQYF. The CDR3 nucleotides read TGTGCCAGCATTGGGGTTCTGGGGAGGCCAGAGACCCAGTACTTC.

The chain carries TRBV10-1 and TRBJ2-7, with D possibly matching TRBD1 (5 bases). Trimming removed 2 bases from V and 4 bases from J, with 12 bases in between. Germline loops: CDR1 WNHNN, CDR2 SYGVQD (reference sequence). The CDR3 is 14 residues long. This chain's CDR3 is CASSERRAVYEQYF. DNA for the CDR3: TGCGCCAGCAGTGAGCGCAGGGCCGTTTACGAGCAGTACTTC.